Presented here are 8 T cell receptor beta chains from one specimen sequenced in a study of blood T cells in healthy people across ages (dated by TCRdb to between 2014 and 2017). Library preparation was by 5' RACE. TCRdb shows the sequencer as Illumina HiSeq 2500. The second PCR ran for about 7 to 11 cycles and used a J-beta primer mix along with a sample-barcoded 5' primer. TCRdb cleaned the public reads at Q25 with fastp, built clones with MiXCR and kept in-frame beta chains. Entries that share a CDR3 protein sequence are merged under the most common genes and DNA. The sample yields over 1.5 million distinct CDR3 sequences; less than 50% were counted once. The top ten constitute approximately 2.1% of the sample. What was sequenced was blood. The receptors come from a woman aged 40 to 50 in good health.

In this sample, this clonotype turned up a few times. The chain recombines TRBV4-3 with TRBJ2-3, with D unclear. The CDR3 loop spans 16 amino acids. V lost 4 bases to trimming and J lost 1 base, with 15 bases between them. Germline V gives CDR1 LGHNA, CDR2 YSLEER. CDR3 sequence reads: CASSLEIAPRTDTQYF. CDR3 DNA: TGCGCCAGCAGCCTAGAAATAGCTCCCCGCACAGATACGCAGTATTTT.

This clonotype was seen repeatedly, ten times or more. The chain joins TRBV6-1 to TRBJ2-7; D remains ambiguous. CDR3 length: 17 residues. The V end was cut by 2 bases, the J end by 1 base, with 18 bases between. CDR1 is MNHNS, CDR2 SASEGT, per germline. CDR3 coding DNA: TGTGCCAGCAGTGAAAATCTTTTCCGGGTCGCGTCCTACGAGCAGTACTTC. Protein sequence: CASSENLFRVASYEQYF.

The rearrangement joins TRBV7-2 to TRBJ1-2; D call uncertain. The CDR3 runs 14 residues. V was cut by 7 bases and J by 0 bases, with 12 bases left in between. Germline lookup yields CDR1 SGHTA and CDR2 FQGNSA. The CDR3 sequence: CASTGRLANYGYTF. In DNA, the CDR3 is TGTGCCAGCACCGGACGCTTGGCTAACTATGGCTACACCTTC.

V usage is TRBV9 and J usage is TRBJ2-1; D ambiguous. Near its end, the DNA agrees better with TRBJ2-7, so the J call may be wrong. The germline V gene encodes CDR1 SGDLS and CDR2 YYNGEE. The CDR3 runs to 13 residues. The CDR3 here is CASSVTLYNEQYF. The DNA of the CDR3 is TGTGCCAGCAGCGTGACGCTCTACAATGAGCAGTACTTC.

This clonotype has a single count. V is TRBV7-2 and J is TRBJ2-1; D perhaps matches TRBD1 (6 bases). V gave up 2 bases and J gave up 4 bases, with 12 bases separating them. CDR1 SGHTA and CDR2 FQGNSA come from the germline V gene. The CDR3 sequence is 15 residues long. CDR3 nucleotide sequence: TGTGCCAGCAGCTTAATGGGGGCTCGGTACAATGAGCAGTTCTTC. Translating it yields CASSLMGARYNEQFF.

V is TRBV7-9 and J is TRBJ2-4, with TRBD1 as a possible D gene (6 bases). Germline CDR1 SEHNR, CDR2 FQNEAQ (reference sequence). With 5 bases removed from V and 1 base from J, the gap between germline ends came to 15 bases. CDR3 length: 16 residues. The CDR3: CASSQSQGSAKNIQYF. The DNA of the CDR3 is TGTGCCAGCAGCCAAAGCCAGGGGTCGGCCAAAAACATTCAGTACTTC.

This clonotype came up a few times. The CDR3 DNA reads TGTGCCAGCAGCTTAGTGGGAGGGGTTAACTATAATTCACCCCTCCACTTT. It encodes CASSLVGGVNYNSPLHF. V usage is TRBV7-2 and J usage is TRBJ1-6, with a possible D match to TRBD1 (5 bases). Trimming removed 1 base at V and 3 bases at J, with 13 bases between. CDR1 SGHTA and CDR2 FQGNSA come from the germline V gene. The CDR3 has 17 residues.

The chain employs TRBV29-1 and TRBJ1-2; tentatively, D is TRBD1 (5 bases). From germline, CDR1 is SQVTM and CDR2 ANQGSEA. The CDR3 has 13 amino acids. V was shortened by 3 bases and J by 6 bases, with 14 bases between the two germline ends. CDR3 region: CSVDPLGEDGYTF. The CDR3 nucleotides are TGCAGCGTTGACCCATTAGGGGAGGATGGCTACACCTTC.